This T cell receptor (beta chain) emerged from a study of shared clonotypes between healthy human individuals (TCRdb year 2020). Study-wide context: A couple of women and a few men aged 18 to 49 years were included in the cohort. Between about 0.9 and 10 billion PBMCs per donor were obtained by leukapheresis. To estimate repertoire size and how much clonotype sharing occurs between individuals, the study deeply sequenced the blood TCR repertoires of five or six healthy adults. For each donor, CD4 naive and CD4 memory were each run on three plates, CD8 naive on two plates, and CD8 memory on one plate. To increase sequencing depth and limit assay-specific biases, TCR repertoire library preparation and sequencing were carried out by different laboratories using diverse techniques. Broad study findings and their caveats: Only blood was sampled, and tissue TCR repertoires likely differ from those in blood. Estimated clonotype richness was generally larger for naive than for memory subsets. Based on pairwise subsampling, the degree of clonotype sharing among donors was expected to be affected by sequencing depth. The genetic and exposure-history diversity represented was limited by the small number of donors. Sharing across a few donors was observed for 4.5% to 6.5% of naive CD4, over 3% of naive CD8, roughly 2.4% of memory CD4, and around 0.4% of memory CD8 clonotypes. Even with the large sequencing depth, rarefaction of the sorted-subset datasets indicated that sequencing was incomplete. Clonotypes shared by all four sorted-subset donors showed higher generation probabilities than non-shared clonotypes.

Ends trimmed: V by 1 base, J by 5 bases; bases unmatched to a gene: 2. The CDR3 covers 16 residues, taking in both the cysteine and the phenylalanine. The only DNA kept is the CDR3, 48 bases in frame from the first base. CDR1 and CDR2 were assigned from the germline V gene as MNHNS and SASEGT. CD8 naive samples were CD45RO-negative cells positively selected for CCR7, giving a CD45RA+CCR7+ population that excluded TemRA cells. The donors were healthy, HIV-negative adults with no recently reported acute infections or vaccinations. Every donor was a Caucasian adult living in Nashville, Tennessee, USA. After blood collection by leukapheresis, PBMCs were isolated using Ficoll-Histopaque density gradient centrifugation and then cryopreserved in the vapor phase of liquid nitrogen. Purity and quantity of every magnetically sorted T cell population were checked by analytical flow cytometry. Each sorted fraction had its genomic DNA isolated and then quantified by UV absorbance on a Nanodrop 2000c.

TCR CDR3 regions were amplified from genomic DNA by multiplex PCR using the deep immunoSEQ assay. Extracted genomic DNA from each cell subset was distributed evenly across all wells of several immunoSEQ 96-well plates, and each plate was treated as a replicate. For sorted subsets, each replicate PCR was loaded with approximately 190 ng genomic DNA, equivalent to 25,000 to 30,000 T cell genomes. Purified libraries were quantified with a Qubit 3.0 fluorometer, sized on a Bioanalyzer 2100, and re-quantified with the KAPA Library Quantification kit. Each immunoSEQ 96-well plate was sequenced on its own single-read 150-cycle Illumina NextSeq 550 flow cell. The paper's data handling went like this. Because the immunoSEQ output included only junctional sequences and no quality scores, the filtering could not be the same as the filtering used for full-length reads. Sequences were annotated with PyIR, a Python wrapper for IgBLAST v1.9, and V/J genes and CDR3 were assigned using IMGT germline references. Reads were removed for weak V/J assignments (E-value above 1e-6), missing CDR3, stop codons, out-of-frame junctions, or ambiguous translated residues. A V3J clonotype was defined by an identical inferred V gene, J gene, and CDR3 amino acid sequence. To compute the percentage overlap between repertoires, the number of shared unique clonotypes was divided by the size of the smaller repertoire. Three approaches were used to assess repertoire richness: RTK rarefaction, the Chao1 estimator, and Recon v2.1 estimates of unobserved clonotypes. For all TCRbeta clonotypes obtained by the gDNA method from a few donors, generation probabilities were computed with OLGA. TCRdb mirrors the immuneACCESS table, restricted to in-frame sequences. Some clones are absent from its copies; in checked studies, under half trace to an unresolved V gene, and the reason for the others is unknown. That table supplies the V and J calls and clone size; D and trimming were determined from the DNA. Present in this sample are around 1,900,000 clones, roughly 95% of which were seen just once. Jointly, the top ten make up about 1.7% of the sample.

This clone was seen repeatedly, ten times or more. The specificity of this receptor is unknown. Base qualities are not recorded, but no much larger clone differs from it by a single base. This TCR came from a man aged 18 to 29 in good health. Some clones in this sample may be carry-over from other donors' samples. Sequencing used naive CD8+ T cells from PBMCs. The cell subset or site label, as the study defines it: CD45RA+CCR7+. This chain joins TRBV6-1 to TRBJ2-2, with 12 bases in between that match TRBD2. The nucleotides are TGTGCCAGCAGTGAAGTAACTAGCGGGGGGACCGGGGAGCTGTTTTTT. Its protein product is CASSEVTSGGTGELFF.